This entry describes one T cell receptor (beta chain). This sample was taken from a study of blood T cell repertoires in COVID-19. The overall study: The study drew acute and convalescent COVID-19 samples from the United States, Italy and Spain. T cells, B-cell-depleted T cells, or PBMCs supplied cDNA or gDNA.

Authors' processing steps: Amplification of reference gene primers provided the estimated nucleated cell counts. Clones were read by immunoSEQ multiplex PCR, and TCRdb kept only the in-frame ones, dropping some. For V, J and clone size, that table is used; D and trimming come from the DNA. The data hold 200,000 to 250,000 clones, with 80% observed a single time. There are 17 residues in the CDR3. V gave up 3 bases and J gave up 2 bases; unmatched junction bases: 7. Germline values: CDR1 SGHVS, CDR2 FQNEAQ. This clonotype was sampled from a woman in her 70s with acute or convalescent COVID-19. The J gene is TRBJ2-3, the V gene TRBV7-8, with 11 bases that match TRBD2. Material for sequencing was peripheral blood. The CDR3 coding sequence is TGTGCCAGCAGCTTTAGCGGGAGGGCCGGGTACACAGATACGCAGTATTTT. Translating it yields CASSFSGRAGYTDTQYF.